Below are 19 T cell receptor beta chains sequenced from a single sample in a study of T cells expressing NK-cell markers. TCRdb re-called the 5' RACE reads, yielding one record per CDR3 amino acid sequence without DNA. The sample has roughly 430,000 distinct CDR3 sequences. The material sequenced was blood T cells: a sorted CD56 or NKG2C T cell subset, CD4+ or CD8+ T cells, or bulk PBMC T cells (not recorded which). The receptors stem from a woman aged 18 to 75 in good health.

The CDR3 is CSVEWGIGETQYF. V usage is TRBV29-1 and J usage is TRBJ2-5; lacking DNA, the TRBD1 call made by TCRdb goes unchecked. The CDR3 is 13 amino acids. Germline loops: CDR1 SQVTM, CDR2 ANQGSEA.

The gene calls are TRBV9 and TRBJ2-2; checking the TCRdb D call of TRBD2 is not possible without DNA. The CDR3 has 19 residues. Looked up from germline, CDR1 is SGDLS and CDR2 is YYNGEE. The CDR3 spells CASSSPGLAGGPYTGELFF.

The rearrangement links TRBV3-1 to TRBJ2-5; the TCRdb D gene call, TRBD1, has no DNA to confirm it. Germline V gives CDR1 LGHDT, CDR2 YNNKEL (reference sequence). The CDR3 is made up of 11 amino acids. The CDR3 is CASSQGGAQYF.

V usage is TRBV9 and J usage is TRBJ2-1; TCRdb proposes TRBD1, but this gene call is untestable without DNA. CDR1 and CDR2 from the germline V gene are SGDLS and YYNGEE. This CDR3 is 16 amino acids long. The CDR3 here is CASSWPGRGTYNEQFF.

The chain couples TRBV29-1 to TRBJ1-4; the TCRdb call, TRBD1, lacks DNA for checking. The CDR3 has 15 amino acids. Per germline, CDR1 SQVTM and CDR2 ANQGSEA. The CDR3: CSVKQDTSTNEKLFF.

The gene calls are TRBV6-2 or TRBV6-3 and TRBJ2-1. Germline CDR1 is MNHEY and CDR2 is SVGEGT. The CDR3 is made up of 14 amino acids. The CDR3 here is CASSQGIVGSEQFF.

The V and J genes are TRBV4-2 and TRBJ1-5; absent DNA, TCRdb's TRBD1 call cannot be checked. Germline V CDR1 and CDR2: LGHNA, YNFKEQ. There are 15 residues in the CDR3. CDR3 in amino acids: CASSQGQGPNQPQHF.

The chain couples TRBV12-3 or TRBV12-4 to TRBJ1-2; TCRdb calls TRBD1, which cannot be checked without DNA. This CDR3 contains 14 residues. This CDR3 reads CASSRLGGTYGYTF.

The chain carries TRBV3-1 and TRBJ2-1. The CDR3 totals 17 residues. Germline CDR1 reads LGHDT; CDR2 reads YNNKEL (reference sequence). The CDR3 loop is CASSQDDVGWAYNEQFF.

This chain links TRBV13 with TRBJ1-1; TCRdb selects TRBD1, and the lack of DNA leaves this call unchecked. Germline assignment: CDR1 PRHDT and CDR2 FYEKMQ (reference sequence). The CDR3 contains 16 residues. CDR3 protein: CASSSLGVTVNTEAFF.

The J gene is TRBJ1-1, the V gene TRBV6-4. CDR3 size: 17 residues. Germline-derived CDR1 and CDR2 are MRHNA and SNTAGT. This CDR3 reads CASSGNPPGSGNTEAFF.

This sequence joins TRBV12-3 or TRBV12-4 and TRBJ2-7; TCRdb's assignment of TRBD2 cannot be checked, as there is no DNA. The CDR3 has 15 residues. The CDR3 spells CASSFRLAEGYEQYF.

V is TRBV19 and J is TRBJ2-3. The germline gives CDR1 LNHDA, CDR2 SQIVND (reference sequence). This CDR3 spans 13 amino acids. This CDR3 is CASSTTVADTQYF. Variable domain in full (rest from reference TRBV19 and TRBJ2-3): DGGITQSPKYLFRKEGQNVTLSCEQNLNHDAMYWYRQDPGQGLRLIYYSQIVNDFQKGDIAEGYSVSREKKESFPLTVTSAQKNPTAFYLCASSTTVADTQYFGPGTRLTVL.

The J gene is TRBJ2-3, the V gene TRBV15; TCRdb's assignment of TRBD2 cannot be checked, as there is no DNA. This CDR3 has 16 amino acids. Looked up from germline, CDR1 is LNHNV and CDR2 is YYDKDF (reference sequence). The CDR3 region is CATSNTLAGDTDTQYF. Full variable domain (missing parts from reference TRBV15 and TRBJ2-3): DAMVIQNPRYQVTQFGKPVTLSCSQTLNHNVMYWYQQKSSQAPKLLFHYYDKDFNNEADTPDNFQSRRPNTSFCFLDIRSPGLGDTAMYLCATSNTLAGDTDTQYFGPGTRLTVL.

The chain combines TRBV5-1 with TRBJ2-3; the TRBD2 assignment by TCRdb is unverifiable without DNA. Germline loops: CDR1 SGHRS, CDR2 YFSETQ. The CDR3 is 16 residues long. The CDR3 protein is CASSLALAGGTDTQYF.

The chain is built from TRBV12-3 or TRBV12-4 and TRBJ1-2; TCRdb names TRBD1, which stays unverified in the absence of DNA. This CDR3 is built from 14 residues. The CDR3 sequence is CASSQDRGAYGYTF.

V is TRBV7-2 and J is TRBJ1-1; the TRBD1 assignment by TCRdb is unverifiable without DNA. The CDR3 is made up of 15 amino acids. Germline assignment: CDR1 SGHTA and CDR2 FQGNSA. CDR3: CASSSPFDRPDEAFF.

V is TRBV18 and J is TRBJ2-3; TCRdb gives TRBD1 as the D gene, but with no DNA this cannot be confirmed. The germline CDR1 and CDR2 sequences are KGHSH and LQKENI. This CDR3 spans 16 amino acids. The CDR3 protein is CASSPPRDRVTDTQYF.

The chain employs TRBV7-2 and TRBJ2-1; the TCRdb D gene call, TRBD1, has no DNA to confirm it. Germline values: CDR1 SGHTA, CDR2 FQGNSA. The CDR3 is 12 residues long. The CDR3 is CASSVPGAEQFF.